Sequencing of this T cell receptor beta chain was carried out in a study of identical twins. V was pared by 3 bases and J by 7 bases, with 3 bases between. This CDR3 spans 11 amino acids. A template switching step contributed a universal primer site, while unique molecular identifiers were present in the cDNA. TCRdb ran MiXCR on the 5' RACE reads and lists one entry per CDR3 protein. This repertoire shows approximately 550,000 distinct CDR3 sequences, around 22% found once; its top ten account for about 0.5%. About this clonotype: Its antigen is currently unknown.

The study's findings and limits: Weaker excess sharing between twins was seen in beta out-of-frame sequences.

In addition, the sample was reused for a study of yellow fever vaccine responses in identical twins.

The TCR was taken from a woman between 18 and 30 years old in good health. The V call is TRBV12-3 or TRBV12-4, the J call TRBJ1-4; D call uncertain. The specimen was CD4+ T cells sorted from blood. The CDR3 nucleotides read TGTGCCAGCAGTTTTTCTGAAAAACTGTTTTTT. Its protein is CASSFSEKLFF.